This passage covers 26 T cell receptor beta chains from one sample sequenced in a study of T cells after yellow fever vaccination. TCRdb called the 5' RACE reads again in MiXCR, with one record for every CDR3 protein. The top ten hold approximately 39% of the sample, which has about 160,000 distinct CDR3 sequences, approximately 9.7% seen once. The starting material was CD8+ T cells sorted from PBMCs, obtained 45 days after the yellow fever booster vaccination. Receptors were obtained from a man younger than 35 who received the YFV17D yellow fever vaccine.

This clonotype was counted ten times or more. The chain joins TRBV6-2 or TRBV6-3 to TRBJ1-1; D remains ambiguous. Germline CDR1 MNHEY, CDR2 SVGEGT. Trimming took off 8 bases at V and 1 base at J, with 8 bases between the two ends. The length of the CDR3 is 12 residues. The CDR3 region is CASRPTNTEAFF. CDR3 coding DNA: TGTGCCAGCCGCCCAACGAACACTGAAGCTTTCTTT.

This clonotype was detected ten times or more. This chain uses TRBV4-1 with TRBJ2-7; TRBD2 matches at 8 bases. Germline-derived CDR1 and CDR2 are MGHRA and YSYEKL. After removal of 0 bases from V and 2 bases from J, the junction contained 0 bases not matched to a gene. CDR3 size: 14 residues. CDR3 residues: CASSQERGAYEQYF. The DNA of the CDR3 is TGCGCCAGCAGCCAAGAGCGGGGGGCCTACGAGCAGTACTTC.

The V and J genes are TRBV5-6 and TRBJ2-3; 8 bases map to TRBD2. Germline V CDR1 and CDR2: SGHDT, YYEEEE. The CDR3 covers 15 residues. J lost 2 bases, V lost 4 bases, and 6 bases had no gene match. CDR3 sequence (DNA): TGTGCCAGCAGCGTGACGGGGGGGCCCACAGATACGCAGTATTTT. Protein: CASSVTGGPTDTQYF.

This chain uses TRBV5-4 with TRBJ2-7; 11 bases agree with TRBD2. This CDR3 comprises 14 residues. In germline, CDR1 is SGHNT, CDR2 YYREEE (reference sequence). Trimming cost V 3 bases and J 3 bases; bases outside gene matches: 2. CDR3 coding DNA: TGTGCCAGCAGCTGGGGGACTAGCGGCTACGAGCAGTACTTC. This gives the protein CASSWGTSGYEQYF.

This clonotype appeared a few times. The V call is TRBV11-2, the J call TRBJ2-6; possibly TRBD2 for D (5 bases). The CDR3 contains 16 residues. Germline V gene sequence: CDR1 SGHAT, CDR2 FQNNGV. V was cut by 6 bases and J by 0 bases, with 12 bases left in between. The CDR3 coding sequence is TGTGCCAGCAGACCAGACCGGGGCTCTGGGGCCAACGTCCTGACTTTC. It specifies CASRPDRGSGANVLTF.

This clonotype was observed many times. The gene calls are TRBV20-1 and TRBJ1-2; D unresolved. Germline V gene lookup returns CDR1 DFQATT and CDR2 SNEGSKA (reference sequence). The CDR3 contains 14 residues. The V gene lost 1 base and the J gene lost 0 bases, with 9 bases spanning the gap. The CDR3 sequence: CSARVGWTNYGYTF. CDR3 in DNA: TGCAGTGCTAGAGTGGGGTGGACTAACTATGGCTACACCTTC.

The chain employs TRBV4-1 and TRBJ2-7; a possible D gene is TRBD2 (5 bases). V was shortened by 4 bases and J by 6 bases, with 19 bases between the two germline ends. The length of the CDR3 is 15 residues. The germline V gene has CDR1 MGHRA and CDR2 YSYEKL. As DNA, the CDR3 is TGCGCCAGCAGCCTCGTGGATCGTCGAACTAGCGAGCAGTACTTC. Encoded protein: CASSLVDRRTSEQYF.

The V gene is TRBV28, the J gene TRBJ2-1, with 8 bases lining up with TRBD1. Germline CDR1 reads MDHEN; CDR2 reads SYDVKM. This CDR3 is built from 16 residues. The junction had 7 bases not matched to a gene; V was cut back by 6 bases and J by 0 bases. CDR3 protein: CASRPTGGSSYNEQFF. Written as DNA, the CDR3 is TGTGCCAGCAGACCTACAGGGGGGAGCTCCTACAATGAGCAGTTCTTC.

This clonotype was seen more than once but under ten times. The chain recombines TRBV4-2 with TRBJ2-1; TRBD2 might be the D (5 bases). In germline, CDR1 is LGHNA, CDR2 YNFKEQ. V was pared by 4 bases and J by 5 bases, with 9 bases between. This CDR3 spans 13 amino acids. The chain's CDR3 is CASSPRTDNEQFF. CDR3 nucleotide sequence: TGTGCCAGCAGCCCGCGGACTGACAATGAGCAGTTCTTC.

This clonotype has just a few counts. The J gene is TRBJ2-5, the V gene TRBV11-1, with 12 bases identical to TRBD2. This CDR3 is built from 16 residues. Germline CDR1 SGHAT, CDR2 FQDESV (reference sequence). J was trimmed by 2 bases and V by 2 bases; bases with no gene match: 3. The CDR3 sequence is CASSLWLAGGQETQYF. CDR3 sequence (DNA): TGTGCCAGCAGCTTATGGCTAGCGGGGGGGCAAGAGACCCAGTACTTC.

This chain connects TRBV5-8 to TRBJ2-7; perhaps TRBD1 as D (5 bases). The CDR3 totals 13 residues. Germline CDR1 SGHTS, CDR2 YDEGEE. The V and J ends lost 4 bases and 4 bases respectively, with 12 bases between them. The CDR3 here is CASSHGHGYEQYV. The CDR3 DNA reads TGTGCCAGCAGCCACGGACATGGGTACGAGCAGTACGTC.

This sequence joins TRBV29-1 and TRBJ1-2; D might be TRBD1 (6 bases). V lost 7 bases to trimming and J lost 6 bases, with 12 bases between them. CDR3 length: 11 residues. Germline CDR1 and CDR2: SQVTM and ANQGSEA. CDR3 coding DNA: TGCAGCGAGGGTCAGGGGCATGGCTACACCTTC. Translation gives CSEGQGHGYTF.

The chain joins TRBV27 to TRBJ1-5; no clear D. Per the germline V gene, CDR1 is MNHEY and CDR2 is SMNVEV (reference sequence). The V and J ends lost 4 bases and 7 bases respectively, with 8 bases between them. The CDR3 length is 12 residues. The CDR3 region has the DNA TGTGCCAGCAGTTGGGGAGGGCAGCCCCAGCATTTT. This codes for CASSWGGQPQHF.

This clonotype was found a few times. J is TRBJ2-5 and V is TRBV6-2 or TRBV6-3; D remains unclear. The V gene's germline CDR1 is MNHEY and CDR2 SVGEGT. Between the trimmed V and J ends, which lost 4 bases and 0 bases, there was a span of 18 bases. This CDR3 contains 17 residues. CDR3 region: CASSSPFGRSDQETQYF. Here the CDR3 DNA reads TGTGCCAGCAGTTCGCCGTTTGGCCGCAGTGACCAAGAGACCCAGTACTTC.

Only a few counts were recorded for this clonotype. Here the CDR3 DNA reads TGCGCCAGCAGCCAAGACAGGCTTCCTACTGAGCAGTACTTC. Protein product: CASSQDRLPTEQYF. The chain couples TRBV4-3 to TRBJ2-7; no firm D call. The CDR3 loop spans 14 amino acids. In germline, CDR1 is LGHNA, CDR2 YSLEER. V lost 0 bases and J lost 7, with 13 bases in between.

This clonotype turned up a few times. The V call is TRBV5-1, the J call TRBJ1-1, with a tentative D call TRBD1 (5 bases). In germline, CDR1 is SGHRS, CDR2 YFSETQ. V lost 0 bases, J lost 4 bases, and 13 bases lay in between. This CDR3 has 15 residues. In DNA form, the CDR3 reads TGCGCCAGCAGCTTGGCCTTAGGGGAGCTCACTGAAGCTTTCTTT. Its protein product is CASSLALGELTEAFF.

This clonotype was found many times. V usage is TRBV4-3 and J usage is TRBJ1-2; possibly TRBD1 for D (5 bases). V lost 0 bases, J lost 0 bases, and 11 bases lay in between. There are 16 residues in the CDR3. The germline CDR1 and CDR2 sequences are LGHNA and YSLEER. CDR3 sequence reads: CASSQEEGFPNYGYTF. CDR3 nucleotides: TGCGCCAGCAGCCAAGAAGAGGGGTTCCCTAACTATGGCTACACCTTC.

The J gene is TRBJ2-1, the V gene TRBV7-9; the D is unclear. The V gene lost 2 bases and the J gene lost 6 bases, with 5 bases spanning the gap. Germline values: CDR1 SEHNR, CDR2 FQNEAQ (reference sequence). There are 12 residues in the CDR3. CDR3 DNA sequence: TGTGCCAGCAGCTTACCCAGCAATGAGCAGTTCTTC. This translates into CASSLPSNEQFF.

This clonotype was picked up many times. The V call is TRBV12-3 or TRBV12-4, the J call TRBJ1-6, with D tentatively TRBD1 (6 bases). Trimming cost V 6 bases and J 2 bases, with 14 bases left between them. This CDR3 has 16 amino acids. This CDR3 reads CASSPRGDTYNSPLHF. CDR3 DNA: TGTGCCAGCAGCCCGAGGGGGGATACCTATAATTCACCCCTCCACTTT.

This clonotype appeared many times. The V and J genes are TRBV5-1 and TRBJ2-1; the D gene is possibly TRBD2 (6 bases). This CDR3 contains 14 residues. CDR1 and CDR2 (germline): SGHRS, YFSETQ. V was cut by 4 bases and J by 7 bases, with 15 bases left in between. The DNA of the CDR3 is TGCGCCAGCAGCGGAGCCAAAGGAGGGAATGAGCAGTTCTTC. Translating it yields CASSGAKGGNEQFF.

This clonotype appeared a few times. The chain combines TRBV7-8 with TRBJ2-1, with 8 bases matching TRBD1. The CDR3 has 20 residues. The ends lost 5 bases at V and 0 bases at J; junction bases unmatched: 18. Germline V CDR1 and CDR2: SGHVS, FQNEAQ. CDR3 protein: CASSRFLTGVSSSSYNEQFF. CDR3 coding DNA: TGTGCCAGCAGCCGATTTTTGACAGGGGTAAGCTCCAGCTCCTACAATGAGCAGTTCTTC.

This clonotype was observed a handful of times. The V call is TRBV7-3, the J call TRBJ2-1; 15 bases align to TRBD2. The ends lost 4 bases at V and 8 bases at J; junction bases unmatched: 3. There are 15 residues in the CDR3. Germline CDR1 reads SGHTA; CDR2 reads FQGTGA. CDR3 protein: CASSWTSGGVYEQFF. The DNA for the CDR3 is TGTGCCAGCAGCTGGACTAGCGGGGGGGTATATGAGCAGTTCTTC.

This clonotype was recorded at least ten times. This chain uses TRBV5-1 with TRBJ2-7, with D uncertain. The CDR3 spans 14 residues. Looked up from germline, CDR1 is SGHRS and CDR2 is YFSETQ. Trimming shortened V by 0 bases and J by 2 bases, and 9 bases separated the two germline ends. CDR3 sequence: CASSLAEKPYEQYF. CDR3 in DNA: TGCGCCAGCAGCTTGGCCGAGAAGCCCTACGAGCAGTACTTC.

The rearrangement links TRBV5-1 to TRBJ2-7, with D perhaps given as TRBD1 or TRBD2 (5 bases each). The CDR3 is 17 amino acids. Germline loops: CDR1 SGHRS, CDR2 YFSETQ. Trimming took 0 bases from V and 4 from J, leaving 20 bases between them. This CDR3 is CASSLGGWADSLYEQYV. The DNA of the CDR3 is TGCGCCAGCAGCTTGGGAGGGTGGGCCGACAGCCTATACGAGCAGTACGTC.

This clonotype showed up just a few times. V usage is TRBV11-2 and J usage is TRBJ2-5; 8 positions agree with TRBD1. V lost 1 base to trimming and J lost 2 bases; unmatched junction nucleotides: 12. The CDR3 has 18 residues. Germline V gene data show CDR1 as SGHAT and CDR2 as FQNNGV. The CDR3 DNA sequence: TGTGCCAGCAGCTTAGCCCCAGACAGGGGAAGGAGACAAGAGACCCAGTACTTC. It yields the protein CASSLAPDRGRRQETQYF. Combining the CDR3 with reference TRBV11-2 and TRBJ2-5 gives the whole variable domain EAGVAQSPRYKIIEKRQSVAFWCNPISGHATLYWYQQILGQGPKLLIQFQNNGVVDDSQLPKDRFSAERLKGVDSTLKIQPAKLEDSAVYLCASSLAPDRGRRQETQYFGPGTRLLVL.

V gene TRBV7-6 combines with J gene TRBJ1-1, with no clear D. From germline, CDR1 is SGHVS and CDR2 FNYEAQ. The germline V and J ends were trimmed by 4 bases and 6 bases, with 6 bases remaining between them. The CDR3 contains 11 residues. CDR3 DNA sequence: TGTGCCAGCAGCTCAGGACCTGAAGCTTTCTTT. This gives the protein CASSSGPEAFF.